This passage covers 16 T cell receptor beta chains from one sample sequenced in a study of T-cell reconstitution after alpha-beta-depleted transplantation in children (dated by TCRdb to the mid-2010s). In the paper's terms, the treatment or condition label means: allogeneic hematopoietic cell transplantation with graft depleted of TCRalphabeta T cells and CD19 B cells. The library was made by PCR. The run used an Illumina HiSeq 2500. TCR library preparation used molecular barcoding, with unique molecular identifiers applied to normalize quantification of the TCRbeta repertoire. In-frame beta chains were kept once TCRdb had trimmed the public reads at Q25 with fastp and called clones with MiXCR. Every entry covers one CDR3 protein and lists the most common genes and DNA from its rows. The sample yields 250,000 to 400,000 distinct CDR3 sequences; approximately 23% were counted once. About 10% of the sample comes from the top ten.

The sample here was PBMCs, mostly from graft donor cells, taken 180 days after TCRalphabeta/CD19-depleted stem cell transplant. The receptor source for this set is a male patient aged 5 to 17 who had a stem cell transplant for acute lymphoblastic leukemia, so the T cells may come from the graft donor.

The chain has TRBV5-5 and TRBJ2-7; the D gene is possibly TRBD2 (6 bases). With 3 bases removed from V and 2 bases from J, the gap between germline ends came to 6 bases. This CDR3 contains 12 residues. CDR1 is SGHKS and CDR2 is YYEKEE in the germline V gene (reference sequence). CDR3 amino acids: CASSWGAYEQYF. CDR3 DNA: TGTGCCAGCAGCTGGGGGGCCTACGAGCAGTACTTC. The complete variable domain, with remaining parts taken from reference TRBV5-5 and TRBJ2-7, reads DAGVTQSPTHLIKTRGQQVTLRCSPISGHKSVSWYQQVLGQGPQFIFQYYEKEERGRGNFPDRFSARQFPNYSSELNVNALLLGDSALYLCASSWGAYEQYFGPGTRLTVT.

The chain carries TRBV25-1 and TRBJ1-1, with unresolved D. This CDR3 region has 14 residues. V gave up 0 bases and J gave up 7 bases, with 12 bases separating them. Germline CDR1 is MGHDK and CDR2 is SYGVNS. CDR3 loop: CASSEYGLRGEAFF. As DNA, the CDR3 is TGTGCCAGCAGTGAATACGGACTCCGGGGTGAAGCTTTCTTT.

This clonotype was found many times. The chain couples TRBV12-3 or TRBV12-4 to TRBJ1-2, with D unclear. The CDR3 has 13 amino acids. The V and J ends lost 1 base and 5 bases respectively, with 8 bases between them. The CDR3 is CASSLGSGYGYTF. CDR3 nucleotides: TGTGCCAGCAGTTTAGGATCCGGGTATGGCTACACCTTC.

This clonotype was detected a few times. V is TRBV7-3 and J is TRBJ2-5; D is unclear. CDR1 and CDR2 (germline): SGHTA, FQGTGA. The V and J ends lost 2 bases and 1 base respectively, with 11 bases between them. This CDR3 spans 15 amino acids. CDR3 amino acids: CASSLFGWPQETQYF. CDR3 nucleotides: TGTGCCAGCAGCTTATTTGGGTGGCCCCAAGAGACCCAGTACTTC.

The chain recombines TRBV7-9 with TRBJ2-7; possibly TRBD2 for D (5 bases). Trimming left V 1 base short and J 3 bases short, with 19 bases between. The CDR3 is made up of 17 amino acids. Germline CDR1 is SEHNR and CDR2 is FQNEAQ (reference sequence). As DNA, the CDR3 is TGTGCCAGCAGCTTAGTCCATTCTGTCGGACGGGGCTACGAGCAGTACTTC. Amino acids: CASSLVHSVGRGYEQYF. Drawing the rest from reference TRBV7-9 and TRBJ2-7, the complete variable domain is DTGVSQNPRHKITKRGQNVTFRCDPISEHNRLYWYRQTLGQGPEFLTYFQNEAQLEKSRLLSDRFSAERPKGSFSTLEIQRTEQGDSAMYLCASSLVHSVGRGYEQYFGPGTRLTVT.

There are a few counts of this clonotype. This chain connects TRBV11-2 to TRBJ2-7, with 11 bases matching TRBD1. Trimming removed 0 bases from V and 6 bases from J; junction bases left unmatched: 13. Per the germline V gene, CDR1 is SGHAT and CDR2 is FQNNGV. The CDR3 contains 18 residues. CDR3 region: CASSLDVIIRDRGFEQYF. The CDR3 DNA reads as TGTGCCAGCAGCTTAGACGTAATAATCCGGGACAGGGGGTTCGAGCAGTACTTC.

This clonotype has just a few counts. The V call is TRBV27, the J call TRBJ2-3; D uncertain. Germline V CDR1 and CDR2: MNHEY, SMNVEV (reference sequence). The CDR3 sequence is 13 residues long. V lost 3 bases and J 4 bases, leaving 8 bases between the germline ends. CDR3 coding DNA: TGTGCCAGCAGTTTTGTAGCCTCAGATACGCAGTATTTT. It is translated as CASSFVASDTQYF.

The chain couples TRBV6-5 to TRBJ1-6; D is uncertain. The CDR3 has 15 residues. CDR1 is MNHEY and CDR2 is SVGAGI in the germline V gene. Trimming left V 4 bases short and J 7 bases short, with 14 bases between. In nucleotides, the CDR3 is TGTGCCAGCAGTTTCAGACCCAATGCGAATTCACCCCTCCACTTT. Translated, it gives CASSFRPNANSPLHF.

The chain links TRBV20-1 to TRBJ2-1, with 8 bases aligning to TRBD2. This CDR3 spans 15 amino acids. CDR1 and CDR2 from the germline V gene are DFQATT and SNEGSKA (reference sequence). V lost 6 bases and J lost 0; bases outside the gene matches: 7. CDR3 sequence (DNA): TGCAGTGCCGATGGACTAGCTGGCTCCTACAATGAGCAGTTCTTC. As protein: CSADGLAGSYNEQFF.

This clonotype was counted at least ten times. J is TRBJ1-2 and V is TRBV9; no clear D gene. This CDR3 has 11 amino acids. With 2 bases removed from V and 4 bases from J, the gap between germline ends came to 3 bases. CDR1 and CDR2 (germline): SGDLS, YYNGEE. DNA of the CDR3: TGTGCCAGCAGCGTGGGCTATGGCTACACCTTC. Translation gives CASSVGYGYTF.

The chain recombines TRBV27 with TRBJ1-3, with 7 bases fitting TRBD1. CDR1 and CDR2 from the germline V gene are MNHEY and SMNVEV (reference sequence). This CDR3 has 14 amino acids. With V trimmed by 5 bases and J by 2 bases, 3 bases remained unmatched. The CDR3 DNA sequence: TGTGCCAGCAGTAGACAGGGAACTGGAAACACCATATATTTT. The encoded protein is CASSRQGTGNTIYF.

The genes are TRBV15 and TRBJ2-7; D is perhaps TRBD1 or TRBD2 (5 bases each). Germline CDR1 reads LNHNV; CDR2 reads YYDKDF (reference sequence). Trimming left V 0 bases short and J 0 bases short, with 15 bases between. The CDR3 is made up of 17 amino acids. The CDR3 DNA follows: TGTGCCACCAGCAGAGATCTGTTTGGGGGAAACTCCTACGAGCAGTACTTC. It translates to CATSRDLFGGNSYEQYF.

This sequence joins TRBV12-3 or TRBV12-4 and TRBJ2-1, with 7 bases aligning to TRBD2. CDR3 length: 15 amino acids. J was trimmed by 0 bases and V by 5 bases; bases with no gene match: 4. CDR3: CASSTRTSSYNEQFF. The CDR3 DNA reads as TGTGCCAGCAGTACCCGGACTAGCTCCTACAATGAGCAGTTCTTC.

Only one count was recorded for this clonotype. The chain couples TRBV7-8 to TRBJ2-3, with D tentatively TRBD2 (5 bases). Germline CDR1 reads SGHVS; CDR2 reads FQNEAQ. Trimming removed 3 bases from V and 6 bases from J, with 19 bases in between. This CDR3 is 16 amino acids long. This CDR3 reads CASSLGSGALGDTQYF. The CDR3 DNA follows: TGTGCCAGCAGCTTGGGGAGCGGAGCATTAGGGGATACGCAGTATTTT. Variable domain in full (rest from reference TRBV7-8 and TRBJ2-3): GAGVSQSPRYKVAKRGQDVALRCDPISGHVSLFWYQQALGQGPEFLTYFQNEAQLDKSGLPSDRFFAERPEGSVSTLKIQRTQQEDSAVYLCASSLGSGALGDTQYFGPGTRLTVL.

The chain employs TRBV5-1 and TRBJ2-1; D unclear. The CDR3 runs 14 residues. Trimming took off 4 bases at V and 7 bases at J, with 15 bases between the two ends. The germline V gene has CDR1 SGHRS and CDR2 YFSETQ. The CDR3 sequence: CASSMDLLGNEQFF. The DNA of the CDR3 is TGCGCCAGCAGCATGGACCTTCTGGGGAATGAGCAGTTCTTC.

The genes are TRBV7-3 and TRBJ2-7; TRBD2 agrees at 15 bases. V lost 4 bases and J lost 1; bases outside the gene matches: 8. CDR3 length: 18 amino acids. CDR1 and CDR2 (germline): SGHTA, FQGTGA. CDR3 sequence (DNA): TGTGCCAGCAGCTCTTGGACTAGCGGGAGGGATAAGTCCTACGAGCAGTACTTC. Translation: CASSSWTSGRDKSYEQYF.